The 4 T cell receptor beta chains listed next were all sequenced from one sample in a study of OX40 agonist ivuxolimab in advanced cancers. The assay was immunoSEQ multiplex PCR, and TCRdb's table has in-frame clones only and misses some. The sample includes around 30,000 clones, roughly nine tenths of them seen just once. The source was CD4+ or CD8+ T cells sorted from blood, collected in a trial of the OX40 agonist ivuxolimab. The receptor set was obtained from an adult with an advanced solid tumor such as melanoma, head and neck, liver or kidney cancer.

The genes are TRBV7-9 and TRBJ2-7, with a tentative D call TRBD1 (6 bases). Germline assignment: CDR1 SEHNR and CDR2 FQNEAQ (reference sequence). The CDR3 is 12 residues long. V lost 5 bases, J lost 7 bases, and 12 bases lay in between. CDR3 sequence (DNA): TGTGCCAGCAGCCAGCTGGGGGCTGAGCAGTACTTC. As protein: CASSQLGAEQYF.

This chain joins TRBV27 and TRBJ2-1; no clear D gene. This CDR3 has 13 residues. Germline V gene data show CDR1 as MNHEY and CDR2 as SMNVEV (reference sequence). V lost 5 bases, J lost 5 bases, and 10 bases lay in between. The CDR3 DNA reads as TGTGCCAGCAGTGGACGGGTCGACAATGAGCAGTTCTTC. Amino acids: CASSGRVDNEQFF.

The sample holds one count of this clone. This rearrangement joins TRBV10-3 to TRBJ2-5; 11 positions agree with TRBD1. The DNA end is a closer match to TRBJ2-7, so the J assignment may be wrong. CDR1 is ENHRY and CDR2 is SYGVKD in the germline V gene. CDR3 length: 14 residues. The CDR3 loop is CAISLGTGGSEQYF. In DNA form, the CDR3 reads TGTGCCATCAGTCTCGGGACAGGGGGTTCCGAGCAGTACTTC.

J is TRBJ2-3 and V is TRBV7-6; D remains unclear. Trimming took off 2 bases at V and 3 bases at J, with 12 bases between the two ends. The CDR3 extends over 15 amino acids. Germline V CDR1 and CDR2: SGHVS, FNYEAQ. Here the CDR3 reads CASSLSWRITDTQYF. As DNA, the CDR3 is TGTGCCAGCAGCTTATCGTGGCGAATAACAGATACGCAGTATTTT. Together with reference TRBV7-6 and TRBJ2-3, the CDR3 gives the full variable domain: GAGVSQSPRYKVTKRGQDVALRCDPISGHVSLYWYRQALGQGPEFLTYFNYEAQQDKSGLPNDRFSAERPEGSISTLTIQRTEQRDSAMYRCASSLSWRITDTQYFGPGTRLTVL.